The 20 T cell receptor beta chains listed next were all sequenced from one sample in a study of cytomegalovirus exposure and HLA in healthy donors (dated by TCRdb to 2015 to 2018). Preparation of the library involved the immunoSEQ multiplex PCR assay. For the multiplex PCR, a mixture combining 60 forward primers for TCR Vbeta segments and 13 reverse primers for TCR Jbeta segments was used. Imported from immuneACCESS, the table was reduced by TCRdb to in-frame sequences with V and J called. These copies leave out some clones; in studies compared against another copy, an unresolved V gene accounts for under half, and the cause of the remainder is not known. This sample's listing comprises roughly 74,000 clones. Clones ranked in the top ten supply around 7% of the sample. The specimen sequenced was PBMCs. Source of these receptors: a female donor in good health and CMV-seropositive.

The chain recombines TRBV5-6 with TRBJ1-1; tentatively, D is TRBD1 (6 bases). Trimming cost V 0 bases and J 5 bases, with 14 bases left between them. The germline gives CDR1 SGHDT, CDR2 YYEEEE. CDR3 size: 15 residues. DNA for the CDR3: TGTGCCAGCAGCTTGGCAGGGGCAACAGGGACTGAAGCTTTCTTT. This encodes CASSLAGATGTEAFF.

The V and J genes are TRBV6-1 and TRBJ1-2; the D gene is possibly TRBD1 (5 bases). CDR1 and CDR2 from the germline V gene are MNHNS and SASEGT. There are 12 residues in the CDR3. Trimming took 6 bases from V and 4 from J, leaving 9 bases between them. DNA of the CDR3: TGTGCCAGCAGCTGGGACTTCTATGGCTACACCTTC. It specifies CASSWDFYGYTF.

This chain links TRBV20-1 with TRBJ1-2; D is uncertain. The CDR3 has 11 residues. The germline CDR1 and CDR2 sequences are DFQATT and SNEGSKA (reference sequence). Deletions cut 1 base from V and 6 bases from J, with 6 bases between. DNA of the CDR3: TGCAGTGCTAGAGGCGGAGATGGCTACACCTTC. This encodes CSARGGDGYTF.

The CDR3 DNA reads TGTGCCAGCAGTTTACTCTTAGCGGGAGGGAGGAATGAGCAGTTCTTC. Its translation: CASSLLLAGGRNEQFF. This chain uses TRBV28 with TRBJ2-1, with TRBD2 matching over 11 bases. Losses at the gene ends were 2 bases for V and 7 bases for J; bases not matched to a gene: 7. This CDR3 is 16 amino acids long. CDR1 is MDHEN, CDR2 SYDVKM, per germline.

The V gene is TRBV6-5, the J gene TRBJ1-4; D not resolved. The V gene lost 0 bases and the J gene lost 8 bases, with 13 bases spanning the gap. Germline values: CDR1 MNHEY, CDR2 SVGAGI. The CDR3 runs to 15 residues. In DNA form, the CDR3 reads TGTGCCAGCAGTTACTCGCGGGCAACGAGAGAAAAACTGTTTTTT. Translated, it gives CASSYSRATREKLFF.

The chain employs TRBV13 and TRBJ2-5; D perhaps matches TRBD1 (6 bases). Germline CDR1 is PRHDT and CDR2 is FYEKMQ (reference sequence). The CDR3 has 14 amino acids. V gave up 2 bases and J gave up 5 bases, with 12 bases separating them. CDR3 DNA sequence: TGTGCCAGCAGCTTACGGCAGGGGAGTGAGACCCAGTACTTC. Amino acid sequence: CASSLRQGSETQYF.

The chain carries TRBV12-5 and TRBJ2-2; maybe TRBD1 (6 bases). Trimming removed 0 bases at V and 2 bases at J, with 10 bases between. Germline CDR1 and CDR2: LGHNT and FRNRAP. This CDR3 is built from 16 residues. CDR3 DNA sequence: TGTGCTAGTGGTTTGGTACACAGGGACAACACCGGGGAGCTGTTTTTT. Amino acids: CASGLVHRDNTGELFF.

As regards this clone: Germline and junction disagree at one end, which may indicate a read error. The chain carries TRBV5-4 and TRBJ2-7; 11 nucleotides align to TRBD1. Germline V gene data show CDR1 as SGHNT and CDR2 as YYREEE (reference sequence). This CDR3 spans 15 amino acids. The CDR3 nucleotides are TGTGCCAGCAGCTTGTTGGGACAGGGGGTACAGGAGCGGTACTTC. This codes for CASSLLGQGVQERYF.

The chain recombines TRBV7-9 with TRBJ2-1; 12 bases align to TRBD1. The trim removed 4 bases at V and 8 bases at J, leaving 12 bases unmatched. This CDR3 has 17 amino acids. Germline CDR1 SEHNR, CDR2 FQNEAQ (reference sequence). The CDR3 DNA sequence: TGTGCCAGCAGCTATCTAGGACCGGGACAGGGGGCAGATGAGCAGTTCTTC. It translates to CASSYLGPGQGADEQFF.

This rearrangement joins TRBV19 to TRBJ1-1; D is ambiguous. The germline gives CDR1 LNHDA, CDR2 SQIVND (reference sequence). There are 13 residues in the CDR3. Trimming took 6 bases from V and 2 from J, leaving 10 bases between them. Here the CDR3 DNA reads TGTGCCAGTAGCTACTGGGCCAACACTGAAGCTTTCTTT. It specifies CASSYWANTEAFF.

The chain couples TRBV4-1 to TRBJ2-7; TRBD1 matches at 9 bases. Germline assignment: CDR1 MGHRA and CDR2 YSYEKL. The J segment lost 3 bases and the V segment lost 0 bases, leaving 9 bases of the junction unmatched. The CDR3 has 17 amino acids. CDR3 amino acids: CASSQERVGTGNYEQYF. The DNA for the CDR3 is TGCGCCAGCAGCCAAGAGAGGGTCGGGACAGGGAACTACGAGCAGTACTTC.

The genes are TRBV4-1 and TRBJ2-5, with a tentative D call TRBD1 (5 bases). Gene TRBJ2-7 matches the end of the DNA better, so the J call may be wrong. Germline V lookup: CDR1 MGHRA, CDR2 YSYEKL. The CDR3 is 13 residues long. CDR3 amino acids: CASSLTGQFEQYF. CDR3 in DNA: TGCGCCAGCAGCCTCACCGGACAATTCGAGCAGTACTTC.

The V gene is TRBV9, the J gene TRBJ1-6; tentative D call: TRBD1 (5 bases). The CDR3 consists of 16 residues. Germline CDR1 and CDR2: SGDLS and YYNGEE. The V end was cut by 0 bases, the J end by 7 bases, with 14 bases between. This CDR3 reads CASSVDPGGINSPLHF. The CDR3 DNA is TGTGCCAGCAGCGTAGATCCCGGGGGGATCAATTCACCCCTCCACTTT.

J is TRBJ2-1 and V is TRBV28; 13 positions match TRBD2. This CDR3 contains 16 residues. Germline V lookup: CDR1 MDHEN, CDR2 SYDVKM. The V and J ends lost 5 bases and 4 bases, in that order; junction bases with no gene match: 5. This CDR3 reads CASSPRTSGRYNEQFF. The CDR3 DNA sequence: TGTGCCAGCAGTCCCCGGACTAGCGGGAGATACAATGAGCAGTTCTTC. Filled out from reference TRBV28 and TRBJ2-1, the complete variable domain reads DVKVTQSSRYLVKRTGEKVFLECVQDMDHENMFWYRQDPGLGLRLIYFSYDVKMKEKGDIPEGYSVSREKKERFSLILESASTNQTSMYLCASSPRTSGRYNEQFFGPGTRLTVL.

The chain joins TRBV5-6 to TRBJ1-4; TRBD1 aligns across 8 bases. The CDR3 is 16 amino acids. Germline V lookup: CDR1 SGHDT, CDR2 YYEEEE. J was trimmed by 4 bases and V by 4 bases; bases with no gene match: 9. The CDR3 reads CASSGQGVFGNEKLFF. DNA of the CDR3: TGTGCCAGCAGCGGACAGGGAGTGTTTGGTAATGAAAAACTGTTTTTT.

V and J are TRBV28 and TRBJ2-5; possible D gene TRBD1, 5 bases. The better agreement between TRBJ2-7 and the DNA end casts doubt on the J call. The length of the CDR3 is 15 residues. Germline lookup yields CDR1 MDHEN and CDR2 SYDVKM. This chain's CDR3 is CASSATRAGSYEQYF. CDR3 bases: TGTGCCAGCAGTGCCACCAGGGCAGGGTCCTACGAGCAGTACTTC.

This chain links TRBV7-3 with TRBJ2-3; TRBD2 matches 14 bases. CDR1 and CDR2 (germline): SGHTA, FQGTGA. This CDR3 is 18 amino acids long. V was clipped by 1 base and J by 3 bases; unmatched bases: 6. The CDR3 DNA is TGTGCCAGCAGCTTAAAAGTAGGACTAGCGGGAGGTACAGATACGCAGTATTTT. Translated: CASSLKVGLAGGTDTQYF.

J is TRBJ1-2 and V is TRBV30; D uncertain. The CDR3 length is 12 residues. In germline, CDR1 is GTSNPN, CDR2 SVGIG (reference sequence). The ends were cut back, 3 bases at V and 8 bases at J, with 13 bases in the middle. The CDR3 DNA reads as TGTGCCTGGAGGACTTGGGAGAAGGGCTACACCTTC. It encodes CAWRTWEKGYTF.

The chain couples TRBV2 to TRBJ2-3; 11 bases line up with TRBD2. This CDR3 contains 17 residues. V shed 6 bases and J 4 bases; nucleotides not matched to a gene: 12. The germline gives CDR1 SNHLY, CDR2 FYNNEI. The CDR3 sequence: CASRGGTSGRSADTQYF. The CDR3 DNA sequence: TGTGCCAGCAGAGGGGGCACTAGCGGGAGATCCGCAGATACGCAGTATTTT.

V is TRBV27 and J is TRBJ1-6, with 10 bases fitting TRBD1. V lost 4 bases to trimming and J lost 7 bases; unmatched junction nucleotides: 1. The CDR3 is 14 residues long. From germline, CDR1 is MNHEY and CDR2 SMNVEV (reference sequence). CDR3 sequence reads: CASSSTGGNSPLHF. Here the CDR3 DNA reads TGTGCCAGCAGTTCGACAGGGGGCAATTCACCCCTCCACTTT.